This T cell receptor (beta chain) was captured in a study of response to subunit inactivated influenza vaccine. General study results and limits: Seasonal influenza vaccination, on each occasion, was suggested by the authors to recruit few new T cells.

TCRdb ran MiXCR on the RT-PCR reads and lists one entry per CDR3 protein. The sample lists about 650,000 distinct CDR3 sequences; 11% to 15% were seen once. Germline V gives CDR1 SGDLS, CDR2 YYNGEE. The V gene lost 0 bases and the J gene lost 1 base, with 7 bases spanning the gap. The CDR3 has 14 amino acids. This clonotype appeared a few times. Its matching antigen is unknown. The clonotype originates from a man in his fifties who received an inactivated influenza vaccine. The sample here was PBMCs from blood, taken around two weeks before vaccination. The chain carries TRBV9 and TRBJ1-1, with no clear D. DNA for the CDR3: TGTGCCAGCAGCGTAGGCAAACAGAACACTGAAGCTTTCTTT. Protein product: CASSVGKQNTEAFF.